This T cell receptor beta chain stems from a study of T cell repertoires in cytomegalovirus infection. Looking at the study overall: Indicated by public TCR beta signatures were CMV infection and matching HLA type.

There are a few counts of this clonotype. What it binds is unknown. Germline assignment: CDR1 DFQATT and CDR2 SNEGSKA (reference sequence). The CDR3 is 16 amino acids. V was cut by 1 base and J by 1 base, with 14 bases left in between. MiXCR was run by TCRdb on the reads, yielding one entry per CDR3 protein. The sample records about 180,000 distinct CDR3 sequences, about 15% being singletons. Findings of the study overall: The cumulative frequency of public TCR beta families identified carriers of CMV plus the relevant HLA. HLA-C-restricted CMV clonotypes gave the most frequent clonotype in two of eight donors.

The TCR originated in a human donor in good health (CMV status not recorded). Some clones in this sample may be carry-over from other donors' samples. The V gene is TRBV20-1, the J gene TRBJ2-1, with unresolved D. Material for sequencing was CD8+ T cells from PBMCs. CDR3 bases: TGCAGTGCTAGAGGGGAACAGACTGAATCCTACAATGAGCAGTTCTTC. This gives the protein CSARGEQTESYNEQFF.